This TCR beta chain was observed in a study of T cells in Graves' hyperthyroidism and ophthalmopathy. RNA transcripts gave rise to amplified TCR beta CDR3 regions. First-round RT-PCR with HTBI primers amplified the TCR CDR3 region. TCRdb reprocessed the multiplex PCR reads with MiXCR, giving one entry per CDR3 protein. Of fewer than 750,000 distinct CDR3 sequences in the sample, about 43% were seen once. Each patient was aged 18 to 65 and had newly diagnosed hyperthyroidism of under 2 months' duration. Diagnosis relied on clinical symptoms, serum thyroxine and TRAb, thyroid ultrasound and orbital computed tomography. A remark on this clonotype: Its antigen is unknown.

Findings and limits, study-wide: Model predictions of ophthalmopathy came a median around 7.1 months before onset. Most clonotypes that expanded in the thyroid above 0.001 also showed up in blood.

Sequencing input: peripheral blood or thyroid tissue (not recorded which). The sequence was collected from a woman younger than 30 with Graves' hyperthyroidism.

CDR3 sequence: CASSARSPRGYEQYF. In DNA form, the CDR3 reads TGTGCCAGCAGTGCTAGAAGCCCCAGAGGCTACGAGCAGTACTTC. This chain links TRBV2 with TRBJ2-7; D not certain. Germline V CDR1 and CDR2: SNHLY, FYNNEI. V lost 4 bases to trimming and J lost 3 bases, with 16 bases between them. The CDR3 loop spans 15 amino acids.